These 17 T cell receptor beta chains were all obtained from the same sample, sequenced in a study of blood T cell repertoires in COVID-19. Clones were read by immunoSEQ multiplex PCR, and TCRdb kept only the in-frame ones, dropping some. This sample has about 230,000 clones; around 84% occur once, and the top ten carry around 10%. Sequenced: peripheral blood. Receptors were obtained from a man aged 50 to 60 with COVID-19, enrolled during active disease.

The chain recombines TRBV10-1 with TRBJ2-5; weak D call: TRBD2 (5 bases). The length of the CDR3 is 15 residues. The germline V and J ends were trimmed by 7 bases and 0 bases, with 15 bases remaining between them. Germline CDR1 is WNHNN and CDR2 is SYGVQD (reference sequence). The CDR3 spells CASKRAENNQETQYF. CDR3 DNA sequence: TGCGCCAGCAAACGAGCGGAGAACAACCAAGAGACCCAGTACTTC.

V usage is TRBV7-2 and J usage is TRBJ2-3, with 7 bases fitting TRBD2. CDR3 length equals 13 residues. J gave up 3 bases and V 8 bases, and 5 bases lay outside the gene matches. The germline CDR1 and CDR2 sequences are SGHTA and FQGNSA. In nucleotides, the CDR3 is TGTGCCAGCGGCGGGAGTTTAACAGATACGCAGTATTTT. Amino acid sequence: CASGGSLTDTQYF.

The V gene is TRBV19, the J gene TRBJ2-3; TRBD1 is a possible D gene (5 bases). The CDR3 covers 15 residues. V was trimmed by 1 base and J by 2 bases, leaving 10 bases between them. Germline V lookup: CDR1 LNHDA, CDR2 SQIVND (reference sequence). CDR3 sequence: CASSIGQGPTDTQYF. As DNA, the CDR3 is TGTGCCAGTAGTATAGGTCAGGGTCCCACAGATACGCAGTATTTT.

The chain's CDR3 is CASSQGWQGILGYEQYF. The CDR3 DNA reads as TGTGCCAGCAGCCAAGGGTGGCAGGGAATCTTGGGCTACGAGCAGTACTTC. The J gene is TRBJ2-7, the V gene TRBV4-2; weak D call: TRBD1 (5 bases). V lost 1 base and J lost 3, with 19 bases in between. The CDR3 spans 17 residues. The germline V gene encodes CDR1 LGHNA and CDR2 YNFKEQ.

This chain joins TRBV5-1 and TRBJ1-2, with a tentative D call TRBD1 (5 bases). The CDR3 sequence is 15 residues long. Between the trimmed V and J ends, which lost 3 bases and 4 bases, there was a span of 16 bases. CDR1 SGHRS and CDR2 YFSETQ come from the germline V gene. The CDR3 coding sequence is TGCGCCAGCAGCTCCCAAGGAGGGACGGTCTATGGCTACACCTTC. Translated, it gives CASSSQGGTVYGYTF.

There are a few counts of this clone. The V and J genes are TRBV12-3 or TRBV12-4 and TRBJ1-5; no reliable D call. V was pared by 3 bases and J by 6 bases, with 9 bases between. This CDR3 has 13 amino acids. The CDR3 protein is CASSFLSGQPQHF. The CDR3 DNA is TGTGCCAGCAGTTTTCTCTCCGGTCAGCCCCAGCATTTT.

This clone was counted a few times. The chain joins TRBV25-1 to TRBJ2-5, with 7 positions matching TRBD1. The germline gives CDR1 MGHDK, CDR2 SYGVNS. With V trimmed by 2 bases and J by 5 bases, 8 bases remained unmatched. This CDR3 has 15 residues. The chain's CDR3 is CASSEGTVSQETQYF. The DNA of the CDR3 is TGTGCCAGCAGTGAAGGGACAGTTTCCCAGGAGACCCAGTACTTC.

This clone was recorded only once. The chain uses TRBV10-3 and TRBJ1-1; 9 bases are shared with TRBD1. Losses at the gene ends were 1 base for V and 6 bases for J; bases not matched to a gene: 3. The germline V gene encodes CDR1 ENHRY and CDR2 SYGVKD. This CDR3 is built from 14 residues. Here the CDR3 reads CAISELTGGAEAFF. In DNA, the CDR3 is TGTGCCATCAGTGAGTTGACAGGGGGGGCTGAAGCTTTCTTT.

This rearrangement joins TRBV6-5 to TRBJ1-4; D remains unclear. Germline assignment: CDR1 MNHEY and CDR2 SVGAGI. V shed 6 bases and J shed 7 bases, with 12 bases lying between them. The CDR3 covers 13 residues. CDR3 in amino acids: CASSPRAVEKLFF. Written as DNA, the CDR3 is TGTGCCAGCAGCCCGAGGGCGGTTGAAAAACTGTTTTTT.

The rearrangement joins TRBV2 to TRBJ1-2; D is undetermined. CDR3 length: 12 amino acids. V was cut by 7 bases and J by 1 base, with 7 bases left in between. In germline, CDR1 is SNHLY, CDR2 FYNNEI. In nucleotides, the CDR3 is TGTGCCAGCAAGAAGAGTAACTATGGCTACACCTTC. This gives the protein CASKKSNYGYTF.

This rearrangement joins TRBV6-6 to TRBJ1-1, with 7 bases fitting TRBD1. CDR1 and CDR2 (germline): MNHNY, SVGAGI (reference sequence). This CDR3 has 15 residues. Trimming took 2 bases from V and 1 from J; bases not matched to a gene: 4. The CDR3 DNA sequence: TGTGCCAGCAGTTACCAGGGGGGACGGAACACTGAAGCTTTCTTT. Protein: CASSYQGGRNTEAFF.

The chain links TRBV6-5 to TRBJ1-2; D might be TRBD1 (6 bases). Germline values: CDR1 MNHEY, CDR2 SVGAGI. The CDR3 loop spans 16 amino acids. Trimming removed 4 bases from V and 1 base from J, with 16 bases in between. The CDR3 nucleotides are TGTGCCAGCAGTTCCGGGGGGCCATCCCTTAACTATGGCTACACCTTC. Translating it yields CASSSGGPSLNYGYTF.

V and J are TRBV6-4 and TRBJ2-3, with 11 nucleotides matching TRBD2. With 4 bases clipped from V and 5 bases from J, the junction kept 5 bases outside the gene matches. This CDR3 is 15 amino acids long. Looked up from germline, CDR1 is MRHNA and CDR2 is SNTAGT. CDR3: CASSVGLAARDTQYF. CDR3 nucleotides: TGTGCCAGCAGTGTGGGACTAGCGGCTCGAGATACGCAGTATTTT.

V gene TRBV5-1 combines with J gene TRBJ2-7, with D possibly matching TRBD2 (6 bases). The V end was cut by 0 bases, the J end by 3 bases, with 13 bases between. From germline, CDR1 is SGHRS and CDR2 YFSETQ. The CDR3 runs 15 residues. The CDR3 sequence: CASSLDGGPLYEQYF. CDR3 nucleotide sequence: TGCGCCAGCAGCTTGGACGGGGGACCTCTCTACGAGCAGTACTTC.

The rearrangement links TRBV4-2 to TRBJ1-2; 8 bases fit TRBD1. This CDR3 contains 14 residues. Germline CDR1 is LGHNA and CDR2 is YNFKEQ. The J segment lost 3 bases and the V segment lost 4 bases, leaving 4 bases of the junction unmatched. The CDR3 DNA is TGTGCCAGCAGCCGAACACAGGGGGACTATGGCTACACCTTC. This translates into CASSRTQGDYGYTF.

The chain couples TRBV27 to TRBJ2-2, with TRBD2 matching over 12 bases. The CDR3 contains 15 residues. CDR1 is MNHEY and CDR2 is SMNVEV in the germline V gene (reference sequence). V trimming: 6 bases; J trimming: 3 bases; junction bases outside the gene matches: 2. The CDR3 region is CASRTSGGYTGELFF. CDR3 DNA sequence: TGTGCCAGCAGGACTAGCGGGGGATACACCGGGGAGCTGTTTTTT.

The V call is TRBV10-3, the J call TRBJ2-7, with TRBD1 identical over 7 bases. Trimming cost V 2 bases and J 1 base; bases outside gene matches: 5. Germline V gene lookup returns CDR1 ENHRY and CDR2 SYGVKD. The CDR3 length is 15 residues. CDR3 in amino acids: CAISEERQGSYEQYF. CDR3 in DNA: TGTGCCATCAGTGAGGAAAGACAGGGATCCTACGAGCAGTACTTC.